The 3 T cell receptor beta chains below were found in one sample sequenced in a study of T cells expressing NK-cell markers. TCRdb reprocessed the 5' RACE reads and stores each CDR3 protein as one record, lacking DNA. The sample has some 150,000 distinct CDR3 sequences. Sequencing was done on a sample of blood T cells: a sorted CD56 or NKG2C T cell subset, CD4+ or CD8+ T cells, or bulk PBMC T cells (not recorded which). All receptors come from a woman aged 45-65 years in good health.

V is TRBV20-1 and J is TRBJ2-7. This CDR3 region has 11 residues. Germline values: CDR1 DFQATT, CDR2 SNEGSKA (reference sequence). The chain's CDR3 is CSASLLHEQYF.

The chain uses TRBV7-8 and TRBJ2-3; TCRdb indicates TRBD1, and absent DNA this call remains unverified. This CDR3 has 15 residues. CDR1 SGHVS and CDR2 FQNEAQ come from the germline V gene. CDR3 region: CASSPRDGHTDTQYF.

CDR3 region: CASSWTANTGELFF. The rearrangement uses TRBV27 and TRBJ2-2; the D call of TRBD1 rests on TCRdb alone, since no DNA is present to check it. This CDR3 region has 14 residues. Germline lookup yields CDR1 MNHEY and CDR2 SMNVEV (reference sequence).